The present TCR beta chain was sequenced within a study of T cell responses to AZD1222 COVID-19 vaccine. With respect to this clone: What it recognizes is unknown.

J gave up 0 bases and V 7 bases, and 5 bases lay outside the gene matches. The germline V gene has CDR1 SNHLY and CDR2 FYNNEI. CDR3 size: 15 residues. Study results and caveats: Repertoire collection took place solely once the T cell response had peaked.

Data came from immunoSEQ multiplex PCR; TCRdb stores just in-frame clones and leaves some out. The sample lists 150,000 or so clones, around 92% occurring once. This sequence joins TRBV2 and TRBJ2-1, with TRBD2 matching 8 bases. The specimen was peripheral blood, collected on day 0 of AZD1222 vaccination. This receptor was identified in an adult in good health. The CDR3 loop is CASNKRGSSYNEQFF. For the CDR3, the DNA is TGTGCCAGCAATAAGCGGGGGAGCTCCTACAATGAGCAGTTCTTC. The full variable domain, with the rest looked up from reference TRBV2 and TRBJ2-1, is EPEVTQTPSHQVTQMGQEVILRCVPISNHLYFYWYRQILGQKVEFLVSFYNNEISEKSEIFDDQFSVERPDGSNFTLKIRSTKLEDSAMYFCASNKRGSSYNEQFFGPGTRLTVL.